The present TCR beta chain was sequenced within a study of blood T cells in healthy people across ages. Study conclusions and caveats: The lack of PBMC sorting stopped any conclusive naive versus antigen-experienced comparison.

Researchers collected about 9.1 milliliters of peripheral blood from every single donor. V lost 5 bases, J lost 0 bases, and 12 bases stayed unmatched. In germline, CDR1 is SGHDT, CDR2 YYEEEE. CDR3 size: 17 residues. A sample-barcoded 5' primer and a J-beta primer mix were used in a second PCR of roughly 6 to 11 cycles. Using its own MiXCR run on the 5' RACE reads, TCRdb lists one record per CDR3 protein. Among about 1.5 million distinct CDR3 sequences listed, approximately 42% were seen once. This clonotype was counted a few times. Antigen unknown. The sequenced sample consisted of blood. This clonotype was sampled from a woman under 30 in good health. This chain uses TRBV5-6 with TRBJ2-7; 9 bases are shared with TRBD2. CDR3 sequence: CASSLGASGIYSYEQYF. In DNA form, the CDR3 reads TGTGCCAGCAGTTTAGGCGCTAGCGGGATATACTCCTACGAGCAGTACTTC. Looking up the rest from reference TRBV5-6 and TRBJ2-7 gives the full variable domain: DAGVTQSPTHLIKTRGQQVTLRCSPKSGHDTVSWYQQALGQGPQFIFQYYEEEERQRGNFPDRFSGHQFPNYSSELNVNALLLGDSALYLCASSLGASGIYSYEQYFGPGTRLTVT.